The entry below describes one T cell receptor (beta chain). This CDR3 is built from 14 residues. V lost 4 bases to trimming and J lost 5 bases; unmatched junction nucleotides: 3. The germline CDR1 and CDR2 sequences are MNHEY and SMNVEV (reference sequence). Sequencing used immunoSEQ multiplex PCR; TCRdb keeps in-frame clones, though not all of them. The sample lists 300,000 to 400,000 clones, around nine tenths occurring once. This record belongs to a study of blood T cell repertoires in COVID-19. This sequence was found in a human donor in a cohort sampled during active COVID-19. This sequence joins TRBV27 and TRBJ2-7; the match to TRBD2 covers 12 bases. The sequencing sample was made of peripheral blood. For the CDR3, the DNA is TGTGCCAGCAGTTGGACTAGCGGGAATAACGAGCAGTACTTC. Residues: CASSWTSGNNEQYF.